This T cell receptor (beta chain) was sequenced during a study of CXCR3-negative and CXCR3-positive naive CD8 T cells (dated by TCRdb to between 2018 and 2021). Regarding the complete study: In total, roughly 130 million TRB reads were obtained, corresponding to roughly 1.5 +/- 0.3 million reads per library. For the TRBV-TRBJ cluster analysis, the naive subsets came from roughly 5 donors, while the memory cells came from 3 donors. Diversity and physicochemical repertoire analyses were performed on about a dozen donors pooled from two independent experiments. The research as a whole found: Repertoire diversity was comparably high in both naive subsets but much lower in memory CD8+ T cells. Because surface CD5, which is linked to self-reactivity in mice, was comparable between the naive subsets, TCR interaction strength was also inferred from TRB CDR3 physicochemical properties. Compared with CXCR3-negative naive cells, CXCR3-positive naive cells had TRB CDR3s with higher hydrophobicity (lower Kidera factor 4), lower energy, and higher strength and volume indices. Similar TRBV-TRBJ usage was shown by naive CXCR3-negative and CXCR3-positive cells from the same donor, whereas distinct patterns were shown by memory cells. Freshly isolated PBMCs were used for most assays because CXCR3 expression went down partially after cryopreservation.

As concerns this clonotype: The target of this receptor is not known.

The sample was run on a NextSeq 550. The Human TCR Profiling Kit (MiLaboratory) was used to make UMI-labeled 5' RACE TRB cDNA libraries. The full amount of extracted RNA was used for cDNA synthesis, and the full amount of resulting cDNA was used for PCR amplification. Libraries were prepared in parallel with an identical number of PCR cycles. From the authors' description of their analysis: With a minimum of two reads required per UMI, MIGEC and MiXCR pulled out about 54,000 +/- 9,700 unique UMI-labeled TRB cDNA molecules from each library. On average, each library contained about 40,000 +/- 10,000 functional in-frame TRB CDR3 nucleotide clonotypes without stop codons. After downsampling to 5000 UMI-labeled TRB molecules per sample, diversity metrics such as normalized Shannon-Wiener and Chao1 were calculated in VDJtools. For the central five CDR3 residues, VDJtools calculated physicochemical properties weighted by clonotype size, namely interaction energy, strength, volume and Kidera factor 4. With the reads reprocessed by TCRdb, a single entry stands for each CDR3 protein sequence and no DNA is reported. TCRdb, rather than the study authors, made the V and J calls. The sample's records list fewer than 95,000 distinct CDR3 sequences. The top ten clonotypes cover 1.1% of the sample.

Each CD8+ T cell subset was flow-sorted in triplicate, with some 300,000 cells per subset placed directly into RLT lysis buffer. To keep memory contaminants out, a stringent definition of naive CD8+ T cells was applied: CD45RO-CCR7+CD27+CD95-. Peripheral blood mononuclear cells were isolated from buffy coats by standard density gradient centrifugation. Naive CXCR3-negative and CXCR3-positive CD8+ T cells were flow-sorted on a FACSAria III. An RNeasy Mini Kit was used to extract total RNA from the sorted cells. The germline V gene (reference sequence) specifies SEHNR as CDR1 and FQNEAQ as CDR2. The CDR3 goes from the cysteine to the phenylalanine over 14 residues. No DNA has been recorded.

The clonotype originates from a human donor in good health. Some clones in this sample may be carry-over from other donors' samples. The V and J segments used are TRBV7-9 and TRBJ2-7; TCRdb calls TRBD1, which cannot be checked without DNA. Source material: naive CXCR3- CD8+ T cells from blood. The sample's cell subset or site label, in plain terms: CD45RO-CCR7+CD27+CD95- naive CD8+ T cells lacking CXCR3 (TNR3-). The CDR3 in this case is CASSHRDKIYEQYF.